Listed here is a single T cell receptor beta chain. This clonotype was seen a handful of times. Its antigen is not yet known. No much larger clonotype is one base removed from it; base qualities were not supplied. This record belongs to a study of blood T cells in healthy people across ages (dated by TCRdb to the mid-2010s). For the wider study: In model experiments, template switching captured roughly one uniquely barcoded TCR beta cDNA molecule for every two T cells. For two donors (one aged 18 to 29 and one aged 80 or older), the study analyzed two additional independent replicas of 1 million unique cDNA reads from the same blood draw. To track age-related changes in TCR beta repertoire diversity, the study relied on deep sequencing normalized with unique cDNA molecular identifiers. To avoid experimental bias, donors of different ages were randomly spread across the sequencing lanes. The donors were split into four age groups: young (average approximately 16 years), middle-aged (about 40), aged (roughly 68) and long-lived (under 85).

The paper as a whole reports these results and caveats: Because the CMV infection status of the donors was unknown, age-related changes in expanded clonotypes may potentially have been confounded. Since profiling was done on bulk unsorted PBMCs, naive and antigen-experienced compartments could not be conclusively compared. Observed TCR beta diversity per million T cells fell roughly linearly with age, and a significant reduction was already apparent by age about 38. Observed TCR beta diversity correlated strongly with the percentage of naive T cells measured by flow cytometry. Estimates of total diversity based on one million sequenced T cells were considered lower bounds and underestimates. Compared with the aged group, more naive CD4+ T cells, fewer expanded clones and increased TCR diversity were shown by the long-lived group, suggesting age selection.

Libraries were made using 5' RACE. A second about 7 to 12 cycle PCR used a sample-barcoded 5' primer and a J-beta primer mix. Each TCR beta cDNA molecule received a unique molecular identifier from a template-switch 5' adaptor carrying 12 random nucleotides. Each sample yielded at least 3 million CDR3-containing paired-end reads. First-strand cDNA was synthesized from all RNA with the Mint cDNA synthesis kit, primed by a TRBC-specific oligonucleotide. Following uracil-DNA glycosylase treatment, a first 18-cycle PCR with universal primers M1SS and BC2_uni_R was performed on all cDNA. The authors' analysis ran thus. Each sample was normalized by randomly selecting 1 million high-quality reads, each carrying a distinct molecular identifier. Reads with shared molecular identifiers were discarded instead of being binned into consensus sequences. MiTCR, run with a Q25 quality threshold and the strictest error-elimination algorithm, handled CDR3 identification, clonotype clustering and error correction. A nonparametric unseen species model with Euler transformation was used to estimate lower-bound total TCR beta diversity. TCRdb took the public reads, trimmed them with fastp at Q25, ran MiXCR for clone calling and kept in-frame beta chains. Duplicate CDR3 protein sequences are folded into a single record with the most common DNA and genes. TCRdb, not the original authors, processed these V and J calls. The sample table shows 1.8 million or so distinct CDR3 sequences, and about two fifths are seen once. About 23% of the sample goes to the ten largest clones.

Systemically healthy Caucasian individuals from Russia, approximately 39 in total and aged 6 to 90 years, were included as donors. Each donor gave ten milliliters of peripheral blood, collected into EDTA-treated Vacutainer tubes. Ficoll-Paque density-gradient centrifugation was used to isolate PBMCs, with at least 7 million per sample. Total RNA was extracted from PBMCs with Trizol reagent, with at least 5 micrograms obtained per sample. The percentages of naive CD45RAhigh/CD27high T cells were determined by flow cytometry on a PBMC aliquot from every donor. V lost 1 base and J lost 6 bases; the stretch between them is 16 bases long. The germline V gene encodes CDR1 SGHTA and CDR2 FQGNSA. The CDR3 goes from the cysteine to the phenylalanine over 15 residues. Only the CDR3 part of the read is kept: 45 bases, read in frame from the first base.

The specimen sequenced was blood. This sequence was found in a human donor in good health. The chain is assembled from TRBV7-2 and TRBJ2-7, with a tentative D gene TRBD2 over 6 matching bases. This receptor has the CDR3 CASSLDLSQGGEQYF. The nucleotide sequence reads as follows: TGTGCCAGCAGCTTAGACCTTTCTCAGGGAGGCGAGCAGTACTTC.